What follows are 6 T cell receptor beta chains derived from one specimen sequenced in a study of T cell changes during pregnancy in multiple sclerosis. Clones were read by immunoSEQ multiplex PCR, and TCRdb kept only the in-frame ones, dropping some. The profile covers tens of thousands of clones, with approximately 89% appearing a single time and approximately 5% taken by the ten largest. This material consisted of CD8+ T cells from peripheral blood mononuclear cells, taken in the first trimester of pregnancy. These receptors originate from a female donor with multiple sclerosis, enrolled in a pregnancy study.

CDR3 in DNA: TGTGCCTGGGGCGGGGAGCAAACCGGGGAGCTGTTTTTT. Protein product: CAWGGEQTGELFF. V and J are TRBV30 and TRBJ2-2; weak D call: TRBD2 (6 bases). The CDR3 is 13 amino acids. V gave up 5 bases and J gave up 5 bases, with 12 bases separating them. CDR1 GTSNPN and CDR2 SVGIG come from the germline V gene (reference sequence).

This chain joins TRBV5-4 and TRBJ1-4; D not resolved. V lost 4 bases to trimming and J lost 4 bases, with 17 bases between them. Germline V CDR1 and CDR2: SGHNT, YYREEE (reference sequence). The CDR3 spans 16 residues. CDR3 coding DNA: TGTGCCAGCAGCCCCCCCCGCACCGGGAATAATGAAAAACTGTTTTTT. Translated: CASSPPRTGNNEKLFF.

The gene calls are TRBV6-5 and TRBJ2-1; the match to TRBD2 covers 8 bases. CDR1 and CDR2 from the germline V gene are MNHEY and SVGAGI. CDR3 length: 14 residues. The ends lost 3 bases at V and 5 bases at J; junction bases unmatched: 3. CDR3 amino acids: CASSYTSGHNEQFF. The CDR3 bases are TGTGCCAGCAGTTATACTAGCGGCCACAATGAGCAGTTCTTC.

This chain links TRBV7-6 with TRBJ2-1; D is unresolved. The CDR3 is 15 residues long. Trimming pared 3 bases from V and 7 bases from J, leaving 16 bases between. In germline, CDR1 is SGHVS, CDR2 FNYEAQ. CDR3 region: CASSFSAMPANEQFF. DNA of the CDR3: TGTGCCAGCAGCTTCTCTGCAATGCCTGCGAATGAGCAGTTCTTC.

The chain carries TRBV27 and TRBJ2-7, with 9 positions matching TRBD2. V lost 3 bases and J lost 6; bases outside the gene matches: 9. CDR3 length: 15 residues. CDR1 and CDR2 (germline): MNHEY, SMNVEV (reference sequence). Here the CDR3 reads CASSFCLAGYCEQYF. The CDR3 nucleotides read TGTGCCAGCAGTTTTTGCCTAGCGGGATATTGCGAGCAGTACTTC.

The chain has TRBV11-2 and TRBJ2-7; D perhaps matches TRBD2 (6 bases). This CDR3 has 15 residues. V was trimmed by 1 base and J by 3 bases, leaving 13 bases between them. Germline CDR1 and CDR2: SGHAT and FQNNGV. In nucleotides, the CDR3 is TGTGCCAGCAGCTTAGCCGGAGGGCAGGGCTACGAGCAGTACTTC. Protein: CASSLAGGQGYEQYF. The full variable domain, in which reference TRBV11-2 and TRBJ2-7 provide the parts outside the CDR3, is EAGVAQSPRYKIIEKRQSVAFWCNPISGHATLYWYQQILGQGPKLLIQFQNNGVVDDSQLPKDRFSAERLKGVDSTLKIQPAKLEDSAVYLCASSLAGGQGYEQYFGPGTRLTVT.